The rows below give T cell receptor beta chains drawn from one sample of a study of blood T cell repertoires in COVID-19. The assay was immunoSEQ multiplex PCR, and TCRdb's table has in-frame clones only and misses some. The sample has 250,000 or so clones; 70% to 90% are singletons. Sequenced input: PBMCs or T cells enriched from blood (not recorded which). These receptors were collected from a woman aged 30 to 39 with acute COVID-19. CDR3s include the opening cysteine and the closing phenylalanine or tryptophan. The D gene is left open where the match is weak. Not every row has a clone size; where given, it reads once, few, many or a size class.

v_call	clone_size	d_call	j_call	cdr3_aa	cdr3_nt
TRBV6-5	few	-	TRBJ2-6	CASILSPGANVLTF	TGTGCCAGCATACTTAGCCCTGGGGCCAACGTCCTGACTTTC
TRBV20-1	-	TRBD1	TRBJ2-2	CSASQLLGTGPDTGELFF	TGCAGTGCTAGTCAACTGCTCGGGACAGGGCCGGACACCGGGGAGCTGTTTTTT
TRBV28	-	-	TRBJ2-7	CASSFPGYEQYF	TGTGCCAGCAGTTTTCCGGGATACGAGCAGTACTTC
TRBV9	-	-	TRBJ2-7	CASSGGDEQYF	TGTGCCAGCAGCGGGGGGGACGAGCAGTACTTC
TRBV5-1	-	-	TRBJ2-7	CASSSSKDSYEQYF	TGCGCCAGCAGCTCCTCTAAAGACTCCTACGAGCAGTACTTC
TRBV19	-	-	TRBJ2-1	CASSVPLLGVNEQFF	TGTGCCAGTAGTGTCCCCCTACTCGGAGTCAATGAGCAGTTCTTC
TRBV7-9	-	-	TRBJ2-1	CASSFSGSYNEQFF	TGTGCCAGCAGCTTTAGCGGTTCCTACAATGAGCAGTTCTTC
TRBV10-3	-	TRBD2	TRBJ2-2	CAISEAGGSHTGELFF	TGTGCCATCAGTGAGGCGGGAGGATCTCACACCGGGGAGCTGTTTTTT
TRBV14	-	-	TRBJ1-1	CASSQVGGGEAFF	TGTGCCAGCAGCCAAGTCGGGGGGGGTGAAGCTTTCTTT
TRBV6-5	-	TRBD1	TRBJ1-4	CASRSPGQMNEKLFF	TGTGCCAGCAGATCACCGGGACAGATGAATGAAAAACTGTTTTTT
TRBV19	few	TRBD1	TRBJ2-3	CAAQQGVSADTQYF	TGTGCCGCACAACAGGGGGTCAGCGCAGATACGCAGTATTTT
TRBV28	-	-	TRBJ1-5	CASSTGHFGNQPQHF	TGTGCCAGCAGCACGGGACACTTCGGCAATCAGCCCCAGCATTTT
TRBV18	-	-	TRBJ2-5	CASSPGQQETQYF	TGTGCCAGCTCACCGGGGCAGCAAGAGACCCAGTACTTC
TRBV24-1	-	-	TRBJ1-5	CATAVNSNQPQHF	TGTGCCACCGCAGTGAATAGCAATCAGCCCCAGCATTTT
TRBV28	-	-	TRBJ2-2	CASSLYRVSGELFF	TGTGCCAGCAGTTTATACAGGGTGTCCGGGGAGCTGTTTTTT
TRBV28	-	-	TRBJ2-6	CASSMARVSGANVLTF	TGTGCCAGCAGTATGGCGAGGGTGTCCGGGGCCAACGTCCTGACTTTC
TRBV19	-	TRBD1	TRBJ1-1	CASSITGDTEAFF	TGTGCCAGTAGTATAACAGGGGACACTGAAGCTTTCTTT
TRBV29-1	-	TRBD1	TRBJ2-3	CSVAQGEPTDTQYF	TGCAGCGTTGCCCAGGGGGAACCCACAGATACGCAGTATTTT
TRBV2	-	-	TRBJ1-5	CASSEARGFQPQHF	TGTGCCAGCAGTGAGGCCAGGGGTTTTCAGCCCCAGCATTTT
TRBV14	-	TRBD2	TRBJ2-2	CASSRTRSTGELFF	TGTGCCAGCAGCCGGACTAGAAGCACCGGGGAGCTGTTTTTT
TRBV3-1/TRBV3-2	-	TRBD2	TRBJ2-1	CASSHGLAGEEQFF	TGTGCCAGCAGCCACGGACTAGCGGGAGAGGAGCAGTTCTTC
TRBV18	-	-	TRBJ1-6	CASSEASPPLHF	TGTGCCAGCTCCGAGGCTTCCCCACCCCTCCACTTT
TRBV28	-	TRBD1	TRBJ1-2	CASSFKDRGMGGYTF	TGTGCCAGCAGTTTTAAGGACAGGGGGATGGGAGGCTACACCTTC
TRBV28	-	TRBD1	TRBJ2-6	CASSLVRSANRGPGANVLTF	TGTGCCAGCAGTTTGGTCCGCTCCGCCAACAGGGGTCCTGGGGCCAACGTCCTGACTTTC
TRBV7-8	-	-	TRBJ1-5	CASSLATIYSNQPQHF	TGTGCCAGCAGCTTAGCGACAATTTACAGCAATCAGCCCCAGCATTTT
TRBV2	-	TRBD1	TRBJ2-1	CASSPPGDRTVNEQFF	TGTGCCAGCAGTCCACCCGGGGACAGGACGGTCAATGAGCAGTTCTTC
TRBV27	-	-	TRBJ1-6	CASSQYGRNSPLHF	TGTGCCAGCAGCCAATATGGGAGGAATTCACCCCTCCACTTT
TRBV6-1	-	-	TRBJ2-7	CASSEAARLYEQYF	TGTGCCAGCAGTGAAGCGGCCAGACTCTACGAGCAGTACTTC
TRBV18	-	TRBD1	TRBJ2-7	CASSPDRVGQYF	TGTGCCAGCTCACCTGACAGGGTGGGGCAGTACTTC
TRBV3-1/TRBV3-2	-	TRBD2	TRBJ2-7	CASKAPSSGRRQTGAYEQYF	TGTGCCAGCAAGGCCCCTTCTAGCGGGAGGAGGCAAACTGGGGCCTACGAGCAGTACTTC
TRBV7-9	few	-	TRBJ1-2	CVGATNYGYTF	TGCGTCGGAGCAACTAACTATGGCTACACCTTC
TRBV5-5	-	-	TRBJ2-7	CASSPDRYYEQYF	TGTGCCAGCAGCCCCGACAGATACTACGAGCAGTACTTC
TRBV4-3	-	-	TRBJ1-2	CASSQTTPSNYGYTF	TGCGCCAGCAGTCAAACCACACCATCTAACTATGGCTACACCTTC
TRBV15	-	-	TRBJ1-2	CATSNQGIYGYTF	TGTGCCACCAGCAACCAGGGGATCTATGGCTACACCTTC
TRBV28	-	-	TRBJ1-1	CASRTLAVNTEAFF	TGTGCCAGCCGTACCTTAGCGGTGAACACTGAAGCTTTCTTT
TRBV27	once	TRBD2	TRBJ2-7	CASSFASGYEQYF	TGTGCCAGCAGTTTTGCTAGCGGCTACGAGCAGTACTTC
TRBV4-2	-	-	TRBJ2-4	CASSQDGDSKNIQYF	TGTGCCAGCAGCCAAGACGGAGATTCCAAAAACATTCAGTACTTC
TRBV19	-	-	TRBJ2-5	CASRSRFETQYF	TGTGCCAGTAGGTCCCGTTTTGAGACCCAGTACTTC
TRBV5-5	-	TRBD2	TRBJ2-7	CASSPTSGSGEQYF	TGTGCCAGCAGCCCAACTAGCGGGAGCGGCGAGCAGTACTTC
TRBV20-1	-	-	TRBJ1-6	CSASNTGEDSPLHF	TGCAGTGCTAGTAACACCGGAGAGGATTCACCCCTCCACTTT
TRBV3-1/TRBV3-2	-	-	TRBJ1-1	CASSPGTWNTEAFF	TGTGCCAGCAGCCCCGGGACATGGAACACTGAAGCTTTCTTT
TRBV15	-	TRBD2	TRBJ2-3	CATSKTSGSTDTQYF	TGTGCCACCAGCAAGACTAGCGGGAGCACAGATACGCAGTATTTT
TRBV27	-	-	TRBJ1-4	CASSGHGQGNEKLFF	TGTGCCAGCAGTGGTCATGGGCAGGGAAATGAAAAACTGTTTTTT
TRBV14	-	TRBD2	TRBJ2-7	CASSQVLAGISYEQYF	TGTGCCAGCAGCCAAGTCCTAGCGGGTATCTCCTACGAGCAGTACTTC
TRBV12-3/TRBV12-4	-	-	TRBJ1-3	CASSLLLANTIYF	TGTGCCAGCAGTTTATTGCTGGCCAACACCATATATTTT
TRBV10-2	-	TRBD1	TRBJ1-5	CASSERGTGGGVSNQPQHF	TGCGCCAGCAGTGAGAGAGGGACAGGGGGCGGGGTGAGCAATCAGCCCCAGCATTTT
TRBV7-8	-	TRBD2	TRBJ2-7	CASSSLGVAGVYEQYF	TGTGCCAGCAGCTCCCTCGGGGTAGCGGGAGTATACGAGCAGTACTTC
TRBV27	-	-	TRBJ2-1	CASSLRAGSYNEQFF	TGTGCCAGCAGTTTACGTGCGGGATCCTACAATGAGCAGTTCTTC
TRBV11-2	-	TRBD1	TRBJ2-5	CASSHNLGYTGDGQETQYF	TGTGCCAGCAGCCACAATCTAGGGTACACAGGGGATGGGCAAGAGACCCAGTACTTC
TRBV7-9	-	TRBD1	TRBJ1-2	CASSTWQGDHYGYTF	TGTGCCAGCAGCACCTGGCAGGGGGACCACTATGGCTACACCTTC
TRBV7-9	-	TRBD1	TRBJ1-4	CASSVRQGPGEKLFF	TGTGCCAGCAGCGTTCGACAGGGACCTGGTGAAAAACTGTTTTTT
TRBV7-9	-	-	TRBJ1-5	CASSLVDSNQPQHF	TGTGCCAGCAGCTTAGTAGATAGCAATCAGCCCCAGCATTTT
TRBV27	-	TRBD1	TRBJ1-6	CASSSRGTGNSPLHF	TGTGCCAGCAGCAGCCGAGGGACAGGGAACTCACCCCTCCACTTT
TRBV12-5	-	-	TRBJ1-1	CASGLEENTEAFF	TGTGCTAGTGGTCTCGAGGAGAACACTGAAGCTTTCTTT
TRBV30	-	TRBD1	TRBJ1-3	CAWRITGAGNTIYF	TGTGCCTGGAGGATCACAGGGGCTGGAAACACCATATATTTT